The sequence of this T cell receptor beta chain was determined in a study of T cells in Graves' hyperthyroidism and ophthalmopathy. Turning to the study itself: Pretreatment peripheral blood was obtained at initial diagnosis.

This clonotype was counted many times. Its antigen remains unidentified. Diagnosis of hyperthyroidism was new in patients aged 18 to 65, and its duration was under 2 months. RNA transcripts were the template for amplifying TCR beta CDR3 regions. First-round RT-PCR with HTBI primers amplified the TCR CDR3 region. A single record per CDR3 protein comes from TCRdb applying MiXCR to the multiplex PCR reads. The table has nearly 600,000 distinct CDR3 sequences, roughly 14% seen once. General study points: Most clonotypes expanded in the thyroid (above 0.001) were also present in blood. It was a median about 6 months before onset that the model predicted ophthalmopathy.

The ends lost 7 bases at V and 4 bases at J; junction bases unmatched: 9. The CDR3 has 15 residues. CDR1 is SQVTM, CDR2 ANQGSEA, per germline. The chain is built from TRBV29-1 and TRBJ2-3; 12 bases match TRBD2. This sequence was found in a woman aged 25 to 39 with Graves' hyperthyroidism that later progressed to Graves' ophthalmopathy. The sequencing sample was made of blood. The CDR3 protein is CSGRETSGSADTQYF. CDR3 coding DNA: TGCAGCGGCAGGGAGACTAGCGGGAGCGCAGATACGCAGTATTTT.